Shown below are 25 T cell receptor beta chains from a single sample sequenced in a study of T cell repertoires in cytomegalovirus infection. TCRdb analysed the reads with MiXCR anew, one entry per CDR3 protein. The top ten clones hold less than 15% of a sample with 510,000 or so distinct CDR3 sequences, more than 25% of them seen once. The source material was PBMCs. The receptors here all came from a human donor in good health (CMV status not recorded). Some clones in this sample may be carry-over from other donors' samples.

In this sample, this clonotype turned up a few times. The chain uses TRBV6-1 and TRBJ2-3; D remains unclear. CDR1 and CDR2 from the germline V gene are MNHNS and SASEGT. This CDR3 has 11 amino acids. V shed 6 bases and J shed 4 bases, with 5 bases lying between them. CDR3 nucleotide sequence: TGTGCCAGCAGGTCGGCAGATACGCAGTATTTT. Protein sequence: CASRSADTQYF.

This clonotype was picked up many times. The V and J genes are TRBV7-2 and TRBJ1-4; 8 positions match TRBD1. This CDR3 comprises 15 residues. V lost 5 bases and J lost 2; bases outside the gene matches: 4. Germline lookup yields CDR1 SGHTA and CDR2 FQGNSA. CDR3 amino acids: CASSANRGTNEKLFF. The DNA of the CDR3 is TGTGCCAGCAGCGCTAACAGGGGGACTAATGAAAAACTGTTTTTT.

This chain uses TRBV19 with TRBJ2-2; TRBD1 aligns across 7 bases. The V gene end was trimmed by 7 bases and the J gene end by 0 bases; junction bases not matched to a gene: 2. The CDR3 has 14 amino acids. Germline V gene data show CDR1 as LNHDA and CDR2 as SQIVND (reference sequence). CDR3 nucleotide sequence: TGTGCCAGTAACGACAGGGCGAACACCGGGGAGCTGTTTTTT. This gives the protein CASNDRANTGELFF.

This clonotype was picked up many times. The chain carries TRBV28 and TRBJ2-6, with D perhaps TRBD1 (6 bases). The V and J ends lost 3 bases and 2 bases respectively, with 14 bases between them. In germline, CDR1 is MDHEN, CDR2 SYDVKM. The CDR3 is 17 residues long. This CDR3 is CASSLGAWGAGANVLTF. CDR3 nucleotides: TGTGCCAGCAGTTTGGGGGCATGGGGAGCTGGGGCCAACGTCCTGACTTTC. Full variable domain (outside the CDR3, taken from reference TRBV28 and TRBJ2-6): DVKVTQSSRYLVKRTGEKVFLECVQDMDHENMFWYRQDPGLGLRLIYFSYDVKMKEKGDIPEGYSVSREKKERFSLILESASTNQTSMYLCASSLGAWGAGANVLTFGAGSRLTVL.

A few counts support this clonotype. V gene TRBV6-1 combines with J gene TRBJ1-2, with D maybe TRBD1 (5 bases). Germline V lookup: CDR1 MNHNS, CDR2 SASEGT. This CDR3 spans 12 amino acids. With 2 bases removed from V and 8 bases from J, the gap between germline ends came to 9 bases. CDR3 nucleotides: TGTGCCAGCAGTGAACCAGGGCCGGGCTACACCTTC. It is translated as CASSEPGPGYTF.

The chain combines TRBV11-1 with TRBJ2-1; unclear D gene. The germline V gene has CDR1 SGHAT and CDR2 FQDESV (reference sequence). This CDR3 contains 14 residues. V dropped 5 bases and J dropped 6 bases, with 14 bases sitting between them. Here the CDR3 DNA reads TGTGCCAGCAGCCATAACCCCCAAAGCAATGAGCAGTTCTTC. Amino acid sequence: CASSHNPQSNEQFF. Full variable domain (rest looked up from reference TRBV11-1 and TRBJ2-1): EAEVAQSPRYKITEKSQAVAFWCDPISGHATLYWYRQILGQGPELLVQFQDESVVDDSQLPKDRFSAERLKGVDSTLKIQPAELGDSAMYLCASSHNPQSNEQFFGPGTRLTVL.

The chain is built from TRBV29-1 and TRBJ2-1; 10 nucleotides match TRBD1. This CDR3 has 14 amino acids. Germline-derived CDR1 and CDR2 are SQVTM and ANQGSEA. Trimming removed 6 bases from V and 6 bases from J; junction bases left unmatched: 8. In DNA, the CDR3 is TGCAGCGTCGCCTCCGGGACAGGGGTCAATGAGCAGTTCTTC. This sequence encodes CSVASGTGVNEQFF.

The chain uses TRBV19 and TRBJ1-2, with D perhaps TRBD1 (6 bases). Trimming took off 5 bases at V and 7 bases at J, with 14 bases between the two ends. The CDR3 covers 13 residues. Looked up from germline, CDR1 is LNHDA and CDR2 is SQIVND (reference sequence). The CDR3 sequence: CASSQTGFVGYTF. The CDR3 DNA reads TGTGCCAGTAGTCAAACAGGGTTCGTTGGCTACACCTTC.

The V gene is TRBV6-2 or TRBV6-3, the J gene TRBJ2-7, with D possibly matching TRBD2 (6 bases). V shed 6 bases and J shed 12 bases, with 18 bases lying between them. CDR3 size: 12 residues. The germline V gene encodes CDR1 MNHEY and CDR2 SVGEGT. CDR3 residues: CASRELAEGLYF. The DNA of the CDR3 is TGTGCCAGCAGAGAACTAGCAGAGGGTCTGTACTTC.

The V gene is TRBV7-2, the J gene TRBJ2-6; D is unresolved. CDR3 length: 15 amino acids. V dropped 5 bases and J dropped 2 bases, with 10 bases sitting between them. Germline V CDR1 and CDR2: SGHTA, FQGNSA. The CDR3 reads CASSPLSAGANVLTF. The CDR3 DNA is TGTGCCAGCAGCCCCCTTTCGGCTGGGGCCAACGTCCTGACTTTC. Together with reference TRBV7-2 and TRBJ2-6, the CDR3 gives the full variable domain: GAGVSQSPSNKVTEKGKDVELRCDPISGHTALYWYRQSLGQGLEFLIYFQGNSAPDKSGLPSDRFSAERTGGSVSTLTIQRTQQEDSAVYLCASSPLSAGANVLTFGAGSRLTVL.

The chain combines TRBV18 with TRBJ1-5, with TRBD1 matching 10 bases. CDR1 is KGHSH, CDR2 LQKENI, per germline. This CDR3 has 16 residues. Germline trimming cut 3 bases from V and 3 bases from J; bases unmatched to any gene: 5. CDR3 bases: TGTGCCAGCTCACCTCAGGGACAGGGGCTCAATCAGCCCCAGCATTTT. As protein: CASSPQGQGLNQPQHF.

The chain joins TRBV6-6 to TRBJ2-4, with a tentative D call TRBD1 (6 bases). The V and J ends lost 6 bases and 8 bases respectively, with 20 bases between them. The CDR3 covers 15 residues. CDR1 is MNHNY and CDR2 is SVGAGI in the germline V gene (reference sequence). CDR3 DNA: TGTGCCAGCAGAGGACAGCCCGGCCCGAGGGACATTCAGTACTTC. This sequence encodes CASRGQPGPRDIQYF.

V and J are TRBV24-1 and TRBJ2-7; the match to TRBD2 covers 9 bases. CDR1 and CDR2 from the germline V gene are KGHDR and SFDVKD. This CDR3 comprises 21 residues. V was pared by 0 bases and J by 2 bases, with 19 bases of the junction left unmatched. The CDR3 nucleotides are TGTGCCACCAGTGATTTGACACCCCGGGGACTAGCTGTGACAACAGCCTACGAGCAGTACTTC. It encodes CATSDLTPRGLAVTTAYEQYF.

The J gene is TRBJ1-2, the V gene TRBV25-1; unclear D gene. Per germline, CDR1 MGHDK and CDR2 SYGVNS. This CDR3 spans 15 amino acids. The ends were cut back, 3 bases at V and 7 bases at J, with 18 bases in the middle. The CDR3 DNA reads TGTGCCAGCAGTGAGGTGGTAGGACCTTGGTCTGGCTACACCTTC. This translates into CASSEVVGPWSGYTF.

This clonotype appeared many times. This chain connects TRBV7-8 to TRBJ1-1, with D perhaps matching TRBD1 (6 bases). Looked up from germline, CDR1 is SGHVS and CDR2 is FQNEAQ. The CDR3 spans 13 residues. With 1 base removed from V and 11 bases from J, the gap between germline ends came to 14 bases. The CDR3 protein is CASSLDSNREAFF. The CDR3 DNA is TGTGCCAGCAGCTTAGATTCGAACAGGGAGGCTTTCTTT.

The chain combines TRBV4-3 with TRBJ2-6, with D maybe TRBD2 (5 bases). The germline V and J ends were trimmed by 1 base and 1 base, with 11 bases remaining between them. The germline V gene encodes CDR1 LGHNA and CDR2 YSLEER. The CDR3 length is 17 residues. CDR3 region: CASSQGHSGSGANVLTF. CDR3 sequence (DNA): TGCGCCAGCAGCCAAGGTCACTCGGGGTCTGGGGCCAACGTCCTGACTTTC.

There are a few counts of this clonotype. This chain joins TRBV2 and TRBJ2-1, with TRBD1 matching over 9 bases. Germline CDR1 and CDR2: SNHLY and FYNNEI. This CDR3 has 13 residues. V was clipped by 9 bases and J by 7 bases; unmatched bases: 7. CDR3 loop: CASTGTGKNEQFF. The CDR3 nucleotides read TGTGCCAGTACCGGGACAGGGAAGAATGAGCAGTTCTTC. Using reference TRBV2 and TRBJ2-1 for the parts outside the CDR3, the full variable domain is EPEVTQTPSHQVTQMGQEVILRCVPISNHLYFYWYRQILGQKVEFLVSFYNNEISEKSEIFDDQFSVERPDGSNFTLKIRSTKLEDSAMYFCASTGTGKNEQFFGPGTRLTVL.

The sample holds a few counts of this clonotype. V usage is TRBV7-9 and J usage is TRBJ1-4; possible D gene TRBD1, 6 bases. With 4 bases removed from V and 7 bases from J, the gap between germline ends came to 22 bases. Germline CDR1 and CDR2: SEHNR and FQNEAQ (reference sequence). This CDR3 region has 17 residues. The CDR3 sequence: CASSYGPPGQGGEKLFF. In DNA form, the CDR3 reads TGTGCCAGCAGCTACGGCCCCCCAGGACAAGGGGGTGAAAAACTGTTTTTT.

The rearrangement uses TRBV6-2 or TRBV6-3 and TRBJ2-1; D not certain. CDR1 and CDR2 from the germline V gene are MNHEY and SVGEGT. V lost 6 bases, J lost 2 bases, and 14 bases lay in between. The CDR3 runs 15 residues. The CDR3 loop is CASSPLGATYNEQFF. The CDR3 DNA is TGTGCCAGCAGCCCTCTGGGCGCCACCTACAATGAGCAGTTCTTC.

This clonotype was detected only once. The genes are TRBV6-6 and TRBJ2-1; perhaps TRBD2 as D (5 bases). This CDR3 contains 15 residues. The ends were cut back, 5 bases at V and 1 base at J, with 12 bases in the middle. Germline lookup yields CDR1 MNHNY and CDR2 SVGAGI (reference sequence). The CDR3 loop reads CASSGTAVSYNEQFF. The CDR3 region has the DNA TGTGCCAGCAGTGGAACAGCGGTATCCTACAATGAGCAGTTCTTC.

CDR3 sequence (DNA): TGTGCCAGCAGTTTTACGGGGGGGACAGATCTTAATTCACCCCTCCACTTT. This codes for CASSFTGGTDLNSPLHF. The chain carries TRBV28 and TRBJ1-6; 7 bases are shared with TRBD1. Germline V gene sequence: CDR1 MDHEN, CDR2 SYDVKM. There are 17 residues in the CDR3. V was pared by 3 bases and J by 6 bases, with 11 bases of the junction left unmatched.

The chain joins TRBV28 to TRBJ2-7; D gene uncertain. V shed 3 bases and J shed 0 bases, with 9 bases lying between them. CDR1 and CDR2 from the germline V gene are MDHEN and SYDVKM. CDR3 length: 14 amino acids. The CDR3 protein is CASSFMRSSYEQYF. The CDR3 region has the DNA TGTGCCAGCAGTTTCATGAGGAGCTCCTACGAGCAGTACTTC.

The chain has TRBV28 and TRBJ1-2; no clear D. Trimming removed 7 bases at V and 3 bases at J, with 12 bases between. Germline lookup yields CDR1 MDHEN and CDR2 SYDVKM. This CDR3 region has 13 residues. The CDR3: CASTPSAYYGYTF. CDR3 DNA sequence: TGTGCCAGCACTCCCTCCGCCTACTATGGCTACACCTTC.

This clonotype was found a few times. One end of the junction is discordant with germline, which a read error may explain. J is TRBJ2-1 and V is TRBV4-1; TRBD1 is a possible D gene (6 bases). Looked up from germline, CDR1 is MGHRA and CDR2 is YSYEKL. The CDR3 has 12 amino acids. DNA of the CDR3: TGCGCCAGCAGCCAAGATTGGCAGGGGACGATCTTC. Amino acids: CASSQDWQGTIF.

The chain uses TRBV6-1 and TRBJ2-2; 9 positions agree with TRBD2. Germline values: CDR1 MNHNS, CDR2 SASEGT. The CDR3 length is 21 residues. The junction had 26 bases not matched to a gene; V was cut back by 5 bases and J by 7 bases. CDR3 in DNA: TGTGCCAGCAGTCGGACCTCGACTAGCGGTCGGGGGAGAGGGAACGGCGGGGAGCTGTTTTTT. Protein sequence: CASSRTSTSGRGRGNGGELFF.